This T cell receptor (beta chain) was found in a study of vaccination effects on CD4 cells after COVID-19. V was trimmed by 5 bases and J by 0 bases, leaving 6 bases between them. The CDR3 spans 13 residues. Culturing for roughly 9 days preceded CD4+ T cell isolation. PCR showed that the person got SARS-CoV-2 infection at some point between March and December 2020. Participants completed two doses of the BNT162b2 or mRNA-1273 vaccine. This clone was seen a single time. Antigen specificity is unknown. Sequencing was performed with immunoSEQ multiplex PCR; in TCRdb, only in-frame clones are kept and a portion is missing. In the table there are about 50,000 clones, about 70% of which are singletons.

The source is a human donor who had a prior SARS-CoV-2 infection. The sample consisted of CD4+ T cells from PBMCs cultured without peptide, taken after COVID-19 vaccination. This rearrangement joins TRBV12-3 or TRBV12-4 to TRBJ2-3, with D uncertain. The CDR3 protein is CASSRTSTDTQYF. For the CDR3, the DNA is TGTGCCAGCAGTCGAACTAGCACAGATACGCAGTATTTT.